Below, one TCR beta chain is given with its context. These data are taken from a study of cytotoxic CD8 clonotypes in ibrutinib-treated CLL. Clones were sequenced by immunoSEQ multiplex PCR, and TCRdb holds only the in-frame ones, with some missing. The sample carries 150,000 or so clones, less than 85% recorded once. Germline-derived CDR1 and CDR2 are SGHRS and YFSETQ. The CDR3 is 13 amino acids. Trimming removed 2 bases from V and 4 bases from J; junction bases left unmatched: 1. This sequence joins TRBV5-1 and TRBJ2-7, with 9 bases aligning to TRBD2. The sample here was PBMCs, taken after 24 months of ibrutinib treatment. The sequence derives from a human donor with chronic lymphocytic leukemia. The CDR3 DNA reads as TGCGCCAGCAGCTTTCTAGCGGGGTACGAGCAGTACTTC. This codes for CASSFLAGYEQYF. Together with reference TRBV5-1 and TRBJ2-7, the CDR3 gives the full variable domain: KAGVTQTPRYLIKTRGQQVTLSCSPISGHRSVSWYQQTPGQGLQFLFEYFSETQRNKGNFPGRFSGRQFSNSRSEMNVSTLELGDSALYLCASSFLAGYEQYFGPGTRLTVT.